This passage covers 10 T cell receptor beta chains from one sample sequenced in a study of T cell responses to AZD1222 COVID-19 vaccine. Some clones are missing from TCRdb's copy, which holds only in-frame ones; the method was immunoSEQ multiplex PCR. In the table there are some 150,000 clones, more than 90% of which are singletons. Material: peripheral blood, obtained 28 days after the second AZD1222 dose. These receptors originate from an adult who received the AZD1222 COVID-19 vaccine.

The V call is TRBV5-1, the J call TRBJ2-5, with no clear D. Between the trimmed V and J ends, which lost 4 bases and 1 base, there was a span of 2 bases. This CDR3 has 11 amino acids. The germline CDR1 and CDR2 sequences are SGHRS and YFSETQ. Here the CDR3 DNA reads TGCGCCAGCAGCGGCCAAGAGACCCAGTACTTC. It codes for CASSGQETQYF.

The chain is built from TRBV3-1 (or the pseudogene TRBV3-2) and TRBJ2-7; the match to TRBD2 covers 8 bases. CDR3 length: 16 residues. The V and J ends lost 4 bases and 1 base, in that order; junction bases with no gene match: 9. The germline V gene has CDR1 LGHDT and CDR2 YNNKEL (reference sequence). CDR3 DNA sequence: TGTGCCAGCAGCCGGACTTTGGCGGGAGGATCCTACGAGCAGTACTTC. Its protein is CASSRTLAGGSYEQYF.

The chain uses TRBV18 and TRBJ1-2; no clear D gene. The CDR3 consists of 14 residues. CDR1 and CDR2 (germline): KGHSH, LQKENI. Between the trimmed V and J ends, which lost 2 bases and 2 bases, there was a span of 9 bases. The DNA of the CDR3 is TGTGCCAGCTCACCAGGGGATGGAAACTATGGCTACACCTTC. Its translation is CASSPGDGNYGYTF.

The genes are TRBV3-1 (or the pseudogene TRBV3-2) and TRBJ2-1, with D possibly being TRBD1 (6 bases). The CDR3 is made up of 13 amino acids. V was trimmed by 10 bases and J by 4 bases, leaving 14 bases between them. From germline, CDR1 is LGHDT and CDR2 YNNKEL (reference sequence). This CDR3 is CANPGHRYNEQFF. As DNA, the CDR3 is TGTGCCAACCCGGGACACCGATACAATGAGCAGTTCTTC.

The chain has TRBV28 and TRBJ1-2, with 9 bases fitting TRBD1. CDR1 and CDR2 from the germline V gene are MDHEN and SYDVKM. The CDR3 is made up of 14 amino acids. The V gene end was trimmed by 5 bases and the J gene end by 4 bases; junction bases not matched to a gene: 5. The CDR3 DNA reads as TGTGCCAGCAGTACACAGACAGGGGGCTATGGCTACACCTTC. Amino acids: CASSTQTGGYGYTF.

V gene TRBV25-1 combines with J gene TRBJ2-7; TRBD2 matches at 11 bases. Unmatched junction bases numbered 8, after V lost 0 bases and J lost 4 bases. Germline CDR1 is MGHDK and CDR2 is SYGVNS. The CDR3 totals 17 residues. In DNA form, the CDR3 reads TGTGCCAGCAGTGAATATTGGATTAGCGGGAGGGAGTACGAGCAGTACTTC. This gives the protein CASSEYWISGREYEQYF.

The chain has TRBV6-5 and TRBJ2-7; either TRBD1 or TRBD2 may supply D (5 bases each). The germline gives CDR1 MNHEY, CDR2 SVGAGI. This CDR3 has 12 residues. V shed 0 bases and J shed 5 bases, with 5 bases lying between them. The CDR3 region is CASSYSGDEQYF. CDR3 nucleotides: TGTGCCAGCAGTTACTCGGGGGACGAGCAGTACTTC.

The chain couples TRBV19 to TRBJ1-5; tentatively, D is TRBD1 (6 bases). The V end was cut by 4 bases, the J end by 6 bases, with 19 bases between. Germline lookup yields CDR1 LNHDA and CDR2 SQIVND (reference sequence). This CDR3 is built from 16 residues. The chain's CDR3 is CASSTGPTGSGQPQHF. As DNA, the CDR3 is TGTGCCAGTAGTACCGGGCCCACAGGGAGCGGTCAGCCCCAGCATTTT.

The rearrangement joins TRBV24-1 to TRBJ1-6; 7 nucleotides align to TRBD1. The V and J ends lost 3 bases and 10 bases, in that order; junction bases with no gene match: 8. The germline CDR1 and CDR2 sequences are KGHDR and SFDVKD. The CDR3 extends over 15 amino acids. Here the CDR3 DNA reads TGTGCCACCAGTGATGGGCAGACAGGGTTGTCACCCCTCCACTTT. Protein product: CATSDGQTGLSPLHF.

The rearrangement joins TRBV5-1 to TRBJ2-3; 13 bases align to TRBD2. V dropped 6 bases and J dropped 4; count of bases not matched to a gene: 5. CDR1 SGHRS and CDR2 YFSETQ come from the germline V gene. The CDR3 has 15 residues. CDR3 sequence (DNA): TGCGCCAGCAAAGGACTAGCGGGAGCATCAGATACGCAGTATTTT. Amino acid sequence: CASKGLAGASDTQYF.